Here is one T cell receptor (beta chain) with its context. Its antigen is not yet known. Per-base quality was not reported, and no clone a single base away is much larger than it. The trim is 0 bases for V and 0 bases for J, with a gap of 6 bases between the germline ends. The germline V gene specifies SGHDT as CDR1 and YYEEEE as CDR2. The CDR3 goes from the cysteine to the phenylalanine over 14 residues. The CDR3 DNA has 42 bases and is translated from base 1. These data come from a study of cytomegalovirus exposure and HLA in healthy donors (TCRdb year 2017). Study-wide context: An earlier analysis of some 600 of the donors reported about 300 Gb of sequence data and 95 million to 140 million unique TCR beta sequences obtained from approximately 180 million T cells. Alongside the repertoire data, information on donor age, sex, ethnicity and CMV serostatus was compiled. The study profiled the T cell repertoires of under 700 subjects by immunosequencing and related them to cytomegalovirus serostatus. To decide whether each TCR beta V gene segment behaved as functional or pseudogenic, an earlier analysis of approximately 620 of the donors relied on high-throughput TCR beta sequencing. HLA typing covered class I and class II loci at four-digit resolution. An early release that covered approximately 600 HLA-typed donors contained approximately 290 gigabases of sequencing data and about 84 million unique TCR sequences. Several DR-DQ haplotypes were handled as single units for association and clustering because linkage in the cohort was strong. All discovery cohort repertoires had been generated on a single sequencing platform. In the later analysis, no new phenotypic data were used to find candidate immune exposures; instead, reliance was placed on TCR beta sequences and their occurrence across donors. On average, around 240,000 unique TCR beta nucleotide sequences were sequenced per donor among fewer than 500 genotyped donors of the cohort, with 15% to 20% of those sequences being non-productive. A later genetic analysis used genome-wide SNP genotypes for about 60% of the roughly 700 donors, treating that subset as a discovery cohort. Typing coverage varied by locus: roughly 629-640 donors for A, B, C, DRB1 and DQB1; roughly 560 for DQA1; approximately 570 for DPA1; approximately 450 for DPB1. Of the approximately 400 genotyped donors, approximately 80% were placed in the genetic ancestry cluster associated with self-reported Caucasian donors. To study patterns of TCR occurrence, a later analysis re-analyzed previously published TCR beta repertoires from 666 donors and added high-resolution HLA genotyping. The study was designed to test whether signatures of past pathogen exposure could be identified by cataloging public T cell receptors. In addition to the first cohort of roughly 670 subjects, a separate validation cohort of 130 or so different subjects was used. High-throughput TCR immunosequencing, statistical association of individual TCRs with disease status, and machine learning were combined to predict cytomegalovirus infection status.

The cohort was made up of under 800 healthy bone marrow donors. At the time of sampling, every cohort member was nominally healthy, though immune exposures that went unrecorded were likely present. The donor was CMV seronegative and belonged to the group of 380 or so seronegative cohort members. Each donor provided a peripheral blood sample, and peripheral blood mononuclear cells were used for TCR beta sequencing. Genomic DNA was extracted from the blood cell samples with the Qiagen DNeasy Blood Extraction Kit. The full study reports these points: In a later genetic analysis, fewer N-insertions in productive TCRs were reported among donors in an Asian-associated ancestry cluster than the approximately 710-donor mean. In a later analysis, most CMV-associated TCR beta chains were found to appear HLA-restricted, with HLA associations seemingly driven largely by CMV exposure. Most TCR sequences were observed very rarely across donors, whereas some public TCRs were present in many individuals. At a false discovery rate of 0.05, a later analysis linked under 20,000 TCR beta sequences to specific HLA alleles. Presence/absence analyses assumed roughly uniform sequencing depth across donors, an assumption that may not hold. A group of highly shared sequence variants was considered likely to be a technical artifact of the sequencing pipeline. In vitro tests confirmed that a few of the cytomegalovirus-associated TCR beta chains recognize cytomegalovirus antigens. Linkage disequilibrium might explain the correlated functional status among segregating V segments, but an unknown experimental factor could not be ruled out. Cytomegalovirus status was reported to be diagnosed by the classifier with high specificity and sensitivity in both the original and validation cohorts. In a later analysis, TCR association rates were found to vary across HLA loci, with the most associated TCRs seen for DRB1 alleles and the fewest for HLA-C alleles. Because HLA typing was unavailable for some donors at each locus, only the typed subset was used in association tests. Some IMGT-functional V segments, including TRBV6-2 and TRBV6-3, could not be distinguished by the 87-base-pair reads and were therefore excluded. This cohort had only TCR beta chains sequenced, and the lack of alpha or paired-chain data limited which features could be detected. CMV serostatus was the only immune exposure information available for the cohort. An association between a missense DCLRE1C variant and V-gene and J-gene trimming of TCR beta chains was found in a later genetic analysis and replicated in an independent cohort. A later analysis found that HLA-associated TCR beta chains were more clonally expanded and had lower generation probabilities than equally common non-associated chains. According to the authors, the approach could potentially be generalized to other disease states and immunological phenotypes. Because counts were too low, approximately 15 rarely observed V segments, including chromosome 9 orphons, were excluded from the earlier analysis of fewer than 650 of the donors. A total of about 180 TCR beta chains were listed by the study as associated with cytomegalovirus. A further reported finding was that TCR beta sequences accurately predicted the HLA-A and HLA-B alleles for most subjects in the first cohort. A later analysis reported that several top co-occurrence clusters appeared linked to parvovirus B19, influenza, CMV and Epstein-Barr virus. Strong co-occurrence of HLA alleles, especially DR and DQ, made assigning TCR associations to individual alleles difficult. In an earlier analysis of some 550 of the donors, most TCR beta V segments were observed in productive rearrangements about 90% or about 30% of the time, broadly matching IMGT annotations.

Receptor amplification or capture employed the immunoSEQ multiplex PCR assay. For the multiplex PCR, a mixture combining 60 forward primers for TCR Vbeta segments and 13 reverse primers for TCR Jbeta segments was used. The CDR3 region of rearranged TCR beta genes was amplified from genomic DNA with a multiplex PCR assay. The Illumina HiSeq System was used to sequence the amplified TCR beta libraries as 87-base-pair reads. Processing in the source paper ran as follows. A later analysis counted about 80 million unique TCR beta chains across the 666 repertoires, and 10 million to 11 million of these chains were shared by at least two donors. To remove PCR and sequencing errors, raw reads were error-corrected and collapsed into unique sequences using a nearest-neighbor algorithm that merged closely related sequences. V, D and J gene segments were assigned by aligning CDR3 sequences to IMGT reference sequences. Each retained sequence needed at least a six-nucleotide match to both a V gene segment and a J gene segment. Rearrangements were called productive when the CDR3 lacked stop codons and stayed in frame with V and J; all others were non-productive. Following IMGT convention, CDR3 was defined as the stretch from the second conserved V-encoded cysteine up to the conserved J-encoded phenylalanine. The earlier analysis of about 610 of the donors excluded any sequence lacking an unambiguous match to a single V gene segment. An earlier analysis of a few hundred of the donors classified V segments as functional when productive rearrangements were above 56.7% and as segregating when the standard deviation between donors was above 5%. A statistical classification framework was built for diagnosing cytomegalovirus status from the catalog of TCR beta chain sequences. In a later analysis, V and J genes were assigned by comparing TCR nucleotide sequences against IMGT/GENE-DB human TR gene sequences. Using the TCRdist pipeline, a later analysis assigned CDR3 sequences along with most-parsimonious VDJ recombination scenarios. A later analysis defined each TCR beta chain by its CDR3 amino acid sequence plus V-gene family, and excluded reads lacking a unique V-gene family. In a later analysis, 500 to 700 highly shared, low-generation-probability nucleotide sequences were removed to address suspected cross-contamination and a sequencing artifact. A later analysis calculated a clonal expansion index for each public chain from normalized within-repertoire ranks of inferred template counts. In a later analysis, generation probabilities were computed using a VDJ recombination model fitted to out-of-frame rearrangements, and the results were checked against IGoR. In a later analysis, TCR-TCR, TCR-HLA and TCR-CMV co-occurrence was scored with hypergeometric tests, and a repertoire-size bias correction was applied to TCR pairs. In a later analysis, false discovery rates were estimated by permuting HLA or CMV assignments 20 times. A later analysis grouped co-occurring TCRs with DBSCAN, adding TCRdist sequence similarity when clustering within HLA-allele-positive subsets. Co-occurrence clustering excluded repertoires with fewer than 30,000 or more than 120,000 public chains, plus five with anomalous nucleotide sharing. TCRdb stores this immuneACCESS table with in-frame sequences only. Part of the clones is absent; in the studies checked, under half of the shortfall reflects unresolved V genes, and no reason is known for the rest. The D gene and trimming were derived from the DNA, and the V and J assignments and clone size from that table. The table for this sample lists some 110,000 clones; about 81% of them were counted only once. Around 0.99% of the sample is taken by the ten largest.

The sequenced sample consisted of PBMCs. The clonotype comes from a woman between 25 and 40 years old in good health and CMV-seronegative. The chain couples TRBV5-6 to TRBJ1-1; the D gene is not confidently resolved. The CDR3 region has the sequence CASSLGSVNTEAFF. Here is the DNA: TGTGCCAGCAGCTTGGGCTCAGTGAACACTGAAGCTTTCTTT.